The rows below give T cell receptor beta chains drawn from one sample of a study of identical twins. TCRdb redid the calling of the 5' RACE reads with MiXCR, one entry per CDR3 protein. Of around 100,000 distinct CDR3 sequences in the sample, just under 6% were seen once. Sequences were obtained from memory T cells sorted from blood. All receptors derive from a woman aged 45-65 years in good health. The CDR3 runs from the conserved cysteine through the conserved F or W. The order of the fields is CDR3 length, V gene, D gene, clone size, J gene, CDR3 DNA, CDR3 protein. A D gene is named only where the DNA matches it firmly. The listing skips clone size in some rows; elsewhere it reads once, few, many or a size class.

cdr3_length: 14; v_call: TRBV24-1; d_call: .; clone_size: many; j_call: TRBJ2-5; cdr3_nt: TGTGCCACCAGTGACACCGGGACATCAGAGACCCAGTACTTC; cdr3_aa: CATSDTGTSETQYF
cdr3_length: 17; v_call: TRBV5-6; d_call: .; clone_size: many; j_call: TRBJ2-5; cdr3_nt: TGTGCCAGCAGCTTGGCCAACCGGGTTCCCCAACAAGAGACCCAGTACTTC; cdr3_aa: CASSLANRVPQQETQYF
cdr3_length: 17; v_call: TRBV12-3/TRBV12-4; d_call: TRBD2; clone_size: many; j_call: TRBJ2-1; cdr3_nt: TGTGCCAGCAGTCCCGATCTAGGACTAGCGGGAGGGAATGAGCAGTTCTTC; cdr3_aa: CASSPDLGLAGGNEQFF
cdr3_length: 15; v_call: TRBV7-9; d_call: TRBD1; clone_size: .; j_call: TRBJ1-6; cdr3_nt: TGTGCCAGCAGAAATTCGGGACAGTTTAATTCACCCCTCCACTTT; cdr3_aa: CASRNSGQFNSPLHF
cdr3_length: 13; v_call: TRBV12-3/TRBV12-4; d_call: .; clone_size: many; j_call: TRBJ2-1; cdr3_nt: TGTGCCAGCAGTCTGACATATAACAATGAGCAGTTCTTC; cdr3_aa: CASSLTYNNEQFF
cdr3_length: 15; v_call: TRBV19; d_call: TRBD1; clone_size: few; j_call: TRBJ1-5; cdr3_nt: TGTGCCACCCAAGGGACAGGGCTAGCAAATCAGCCCCAGCATTTT; cdr3_aa: CATQGTGLANQPQHF
cdr3_length: 17; v_call: TRBV4-1; d_call: .; clone_size: many; j_call: TRBJ2-4; cdr3_nt: TGCGCCAGCAGCCAAGATGGTGGGTTGGGATCCAAAAACATTCAGTACTTC; cdr3_aa: CASSQDGGLGSKNIQYF
cdr3_length: 13; v_call: TRBV24-1; d_call: .; clone_size: few; j_call: TRBJ1-2; cdr3_nt: TGTGCCACCAGTATGGGGAGTAACTATGGCTACACCTTC; cdr3_aa: CATSMGSNYGYTF
cdr3_length: 15; v_call: TRBV20-1; d_call: TRBD1; clone_size: few; j_call: TRBJ2-1; cdr3_nt: TGCAGTGCAATACCGGGACAGGGACCTTACAATGAGCAGTTCTTC; cdr3_aa: CSAIPGQGPYNEQFF
cdr3_length: 15; v_call: TRBV25-1; d_call: .; clone_size: many; j_call: TRBJ2-1; cdr3_nt: TGTGCCAGCAGTGAATCCCAGGGGTTTGGGAATGAGCAGTTCTTC; cdr3_aa: CASSESQGFGNEQFF
cdr3_length: 17; v_call: TRBV19; d_call: .; clone_size: .; j_call: TRBJ2-1; cdr3_nt: TGTGCCAGTAGTATGTCCCCTTCGGGTAAGACCTACAATGAGCAGTTCTTC; cdr3_aa: CASSMSPSGKTYNEQFF
cdr3_length: 14; v_call: TRBV6-6; d_call: TRBD1; clone_size: many; j_call: TRBJ2-5; cdr3_nt: TGTGCCAGCAGGGGGACAGGGGATAGGGAGACCCAGTACTTC; cdr3_aa: CASRGTGDRETQYF
cdr3_length: 16; v_call: TRBV3-1; d_call: .; clone_size: many; j_call: TRBJ1-2; cdr3_nt: TGTGCCAGCAGCCAAGAACAGACGACAGCGAGCTATGGCTACACCTTC; cdr3_aa: CASSQEQTTASYGYTF
cdr3_length: 18; v_call: TRBV6-6; d_call: .; clone_size: few; j_call: TRBJ1-1; cdr3_nt: TGTGCCAGCAGTTACAACGCCATTCCAGGGGCCTGGAACACTGAAGCTTTCTTT; cdr3_aa: CASSYNAIPGAWNTEAFF
cdr3_length: 15; v_call: TRBV20-1; d_call: .; clone_size: many; j_call: TRBJ2-5; cdr3_nt: TGCAGTGCTAGTGGGAAGCGTGTCTACCAAGAGACCCAGTACTTC; cdr3_aa: CSASGKRVYQETQYF
cdr3_length: 13; v_call: TRBV7-2; d_call: .; clone_size: many; j_call: TRBJ2-3; cdr3_nt: TGTGCCAGCAGCCCTACCCTTGGGGATACGCAGTATTTT; cdr3_aa: CASSPTLGDTQYF
cdr3_length: 15; v_call: TRBV2; d_call: .; clone_size: many; j_call: TRBJ2-1; cdr3_nt: TGTGCCAGCAGTTCCGAGGGGAGGGGGGGCTATGAGCAGTTCTTC; cdr3_aa: CASSSEGRGGYEQFF
cdr3_length: 13; v_call: TRBV5-1; d_call: TRBD1; clone_size: few; j_call: TRBJ2-5; cdr3_nt: TGCGCCAGCAGCACAGGGGTAGGCCAGACCCAGTACTTC; cdr3_aa: CASSTGVGQTQYF
cdr3_length: 13; v_call: TRBV5-1; d_call: .; clone_size: few; j_call: TRBJ1-2; cdr3_nt: TGCGCCAGCAGCTTGTTTGGGGAATATGGCTACACCTTC; cdr3_aa: CASSLFGEYGYTF
cdr3_length: 15; v_call: TRBV28; d_call: TRBD1; clone_size: many; j_call: TRBJ2-1; cdr3_nt: TGTGCCAGCAGTTCCGTAGGACAGGGGGGCAATGAGCAGTTCTTC; cdr3_aa: CASSSVGQGGNEQFF
cdr3_length: 16; v_call: TRBV20-1; d_call: .; clone_size: medium-sized; j_call: TRBJ2-2; cdr3_nt: TGCAGTGCTAGAGACCCCCGAGCAGGGGAATCCGGGGAGCTGTTTTTT; cdr3_aa: CSARDPRAGESGELFF
cdr3_length: 14; v_call: TRBV11-2; d_call: .; clone_size: many; j_call: TRBJ2-5; cdr3_nt: TGTGCCAGCAGCTTATGGGGGTCCCAAGAGACCCAGTACTTC; cdr3_aa: CASSLWGSQETQYF
cdr3_length: 16; v_call: TRBV12-3/TRBV12-4; d_call: TRBD2; clone_size: few; j_call: TRBJ2-2; cdr3_nt: TGTGCCAGCAGTCGGACTAGCGGGTTGAACACCGGGGAGCTGTTTTTT; cdr3_aa: CASSRTSGLNTGELFF
cdr3_length: 16; v_call: TRBV11-2; d_call: TRBD2; clone_size: many; j_call: TRBJ2-2; cdr3_nt: TGTGCCAGCAGCTCCGGGACTAGCGGGAACACCGGGGAGCTGTTTTTT; cdr3_aa: CASSSGTSGNTGELFF
cdr3_length: 16; v_call: TRBV3-1; d_call: TRBD1; clone_size: many; j_call: TRBJ2-2; cdr3_nt: TGTGCCAGCAGCCAAGATGGGGGACAGGGAACCGGGGAGCTGTTTTTT; cdr3_aa: CASSQDGGQGTGELFF
cdr3_length: 12; v_call: TRBV6-5; d_call: .; clone_size: few; j_call: TRBJ2-3; cdr3_nt: TGTGCCAGCAGTCGTACCCCAGATACGCAGTATTTT; cdr3_aa: CASSRTPDTQYF
cdr3_length: 11; v_call: TRBV12-3/TRBV12-4; d_call: .; clone_size: many; j_call: TRBJ1-4; cdr3_nt: TGTGCCAGCAGTTTAGGGGAAAAACTGTTTTTT; cdr3_aa: CASSLGEKLFF